The clone carrying this T cell receptor beta chain was picked up one time. Its antigen is undetermined. These data are taken from a study of cytotoxic CD8 clonotypes in ibrutinib-treated CLL. Looking at the study overall: The average sample held roughly 250,000 productive templates and about 94,000 productive rearrangements. Overall study findings and caveats: The clonality rise at ibrutinib response reflected private clonotype expansion.

V lost 6 bases and J 7 bases, leaving 16 bases between the germline ends. Germline CDR1 KGHSH, CDR2 LQKENI. CDR3 size: 14 residues. The data were produced by immunoSEQ multiplex PCR, yet TCRdb's version contains in-frame clones alone and is incomplete. The sample shows some 290,000 clones, more than 65% of them seen only once. This material consisted of PBMCs, taken before ibrutinib treatment. This sequence was found in a human donor with chronic lymphocytic leukemia. V gene TRBV18 combines with J gene TRBJ1-5; D uncertain. The DNA for the CDR3 is TGTGCCAGCTCTCCCCCGGAGATGGAGCAGCCCCAGCATTTT. Translating it yields CASSPPEMEQPQHF.